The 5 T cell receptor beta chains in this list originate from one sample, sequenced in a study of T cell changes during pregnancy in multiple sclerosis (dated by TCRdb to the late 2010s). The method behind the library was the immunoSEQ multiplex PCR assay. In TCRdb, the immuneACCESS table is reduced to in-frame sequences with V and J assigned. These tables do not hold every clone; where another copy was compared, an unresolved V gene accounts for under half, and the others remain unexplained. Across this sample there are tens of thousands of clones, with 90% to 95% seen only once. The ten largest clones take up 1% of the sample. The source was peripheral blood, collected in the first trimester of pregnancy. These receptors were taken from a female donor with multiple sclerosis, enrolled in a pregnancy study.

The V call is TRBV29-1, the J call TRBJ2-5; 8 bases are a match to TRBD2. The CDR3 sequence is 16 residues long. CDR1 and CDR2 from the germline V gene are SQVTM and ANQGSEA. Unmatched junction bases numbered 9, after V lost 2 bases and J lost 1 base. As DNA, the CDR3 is TGCAGCGTTGAACTTGGGTTAGCGGGGTCCCAAGAGACCCAGTACTTC. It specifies CSVELGLAGSQETQYF.

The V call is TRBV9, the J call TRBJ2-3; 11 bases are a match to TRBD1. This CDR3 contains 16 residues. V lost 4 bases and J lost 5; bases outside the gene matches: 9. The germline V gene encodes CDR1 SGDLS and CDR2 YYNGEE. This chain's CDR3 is CASSPRDRGTRDTQYF. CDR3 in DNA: TGTGCCAGCAGCCCCAGGGACAGGGGGACGAGAGATACGCAGTATTTT.

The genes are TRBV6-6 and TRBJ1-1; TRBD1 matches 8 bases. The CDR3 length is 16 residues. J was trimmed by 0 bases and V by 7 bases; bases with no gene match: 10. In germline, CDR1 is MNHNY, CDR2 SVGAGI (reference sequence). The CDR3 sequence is CASNYMRQGLNTEAFF. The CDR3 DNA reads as TGTGCCAGCAACTACATGAGACAGGGGTTGAACACTGAAGCTTTCTTT.

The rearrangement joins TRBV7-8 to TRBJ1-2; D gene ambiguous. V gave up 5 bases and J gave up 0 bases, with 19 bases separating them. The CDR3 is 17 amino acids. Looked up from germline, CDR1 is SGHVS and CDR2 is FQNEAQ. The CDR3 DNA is TGTGCCAGCAGCCAGGTGGCAGCCACTCTACCTAACTATGGCTACACCTTC. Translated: CASSQVAATLPNYGYTF.

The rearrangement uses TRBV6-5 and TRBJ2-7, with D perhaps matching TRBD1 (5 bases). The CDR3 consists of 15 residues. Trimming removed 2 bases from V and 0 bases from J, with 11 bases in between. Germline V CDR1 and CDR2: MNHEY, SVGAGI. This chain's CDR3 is CASSYGAAHSYEQYF. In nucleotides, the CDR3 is TGTGCCAGCAGTTACGGGGCTGCACACTCCTACGAGCAGTACTTC.